This entry lists 25 T cell receptor beta chains sequenced from one sample in a study of shared T cell receptors in the human thymus. Data came from immunoSEQ multiplex PCR; TCRdb stores just in-frame clones and leaves some out. The profile shows hundreds of thousands of clones, around 89% of them singletons. Another study also made use of these data, one on human thymus T cells.

The sample taken for sequencing was thymocytes. The receptors originated from a boy under two years old with a congenital heart defect.

The chain recombines TRBV7-8 with TRBJ2-1; weak D call: TRBD2 (6 bases). The CDR3 covers 14 residues. V was clipped by 2 bases and J by 4 bases, with 9 bases between them. The germline V gene encodes CDR1 SGHVS and CDR2 FQNEAQ. The CDR3 reads CASSLRDSYNEQFF. The CDR3, as DNA: TGTGCCAGCAGCTTACGGGACTCATACAATGAGCAGTTCTTC.

The chain combines TRBV4-2 with TRBJ1-1; D is perhaps TRBD1 (6 bases). Trimming stripped 4 bases from V and 5 bases from J, with 8 bases between. The germline V gene has CDR1 LGHNA and CDR2 YNFKEQ. The CDR3 covers 12 residues. As DNA, the CDR3 is TGTGCCAGCAGCCCCAGGGGTACTGAAGCTTTCTTT. Residues: CASSPRGTEAFF.

The chain links TRBV4-1 to TRBJ2-1; 11 nucleotides agree with TRBD2. Germline assignment: CDR1 MGHRA and CDR2 YSYEKL. CDR3 length: 19 amino acids. The J segment lost 8 bases and the V segment lost 1 base, leaving 16 bases of the junction unmatched. The CDR3 spells CASSQALLAGEGVWYEQFF. The CDR3 nucleotides read TGCGCCAGCAGCCAAGCCCTACTAGCGGGAGAGGGGGTCTGGTATGAGCAGTTCTTC.

Turning to this clone: The sample holds other DNA sequences that translate to the same CDR3. The chain is built from TRBV30 and TRBJ2-1; 7 bases align to TRBD2. Germline V gene lookup returns CDR1 GTSNPN and CDR2 SVGIG (reference sequence). The CDR3 runs 14 residues. J was trimmed by 4 bases and V by 3 bases; bases with no gene match: 6. The CDR3, as DNA: TGTGCCTGGAGGACGGGGGGTTGGTACAATGAGCAGTTCTTC. The encoded protein is CAWRTGGWYNEQFF.

V usage is TRBV2 and J usage is TRBJ1-2; 9 bases are a match to TRBD1. This CDR3 contains 17 residues. Germline V lookup: CDR1 SNHLY, CDR2 FYNNEI. V shed 2 bases and J 2 bases; nucleotides not matched to a gene: 9. The CDR3 DNA follows: TGTGCCAGCAGTGAAATAGACAGGGGGAACCAAAACTATGGCTACACCTTC. Protein product: CASSEIDRGNQNYGYTF.

The chain employs TRBV15 and TRBJ2-3, with 13 bases matching TRBD2. The V and J ends lost 8 bases and 6 bases, in that order; junction bases with no gene match: 5. The CDR3 runs 14 residues. Germline V gene sequence: CDR1 LNHNV, CDR2 YYDKDF (reference sequence). CDR3 residues: CATRLAGGRDTQYF. The CDR3 nucleotides are TGTGCCACCCGACTAGCGGGAGGTCGGGATACGCAGTATTTT.

This chain uses TRBV9 with TRBJ1-3; 9 bases align to TRBD1. This CDR3 region has 17 residues. CDR1 and CDR2 (germline): SGDLS, YYNGEE. V was pared by 2 bases and J by 0 bases, with 6 bases of the junction left unmatched. The CDR3 DNA reads TGTGCCAGCAGCGTGGAACAGGGGGCTAACTCTGGAAACACCATATATTTT. This gives the protein CASSVEQGANSGNTIYF.

The chain uses TRBV29-1 and TRBJ2-1; the match to TRBD1 covers 7 bases. CDR3 length: 14 residues. Trimming at V came to 3 bases and at J to 4 bases, leaving 6 bases not matched to a gene. In germline, CDR1 is SQVTM, CDR2 ANQGSEA. CDR3 residues: CSVEDRLSYNEQFF. CDR3 sequence (DNA): TGCAGCGTTGAGGACAGGTTAAGTTACAATGAGCAGTTCTTC.

This chain links TRBV5-1 with TRBJ2-1; 9 nucleotides agree with TRBD2. There are 16 residues in the CDR3. Losses at the gene ends were 0 bases for V and 5 bases for J; bases not matched to a gene: 6. Germline CDR1 SGHRS, CDR2 YFSETQ. The CDR3 DNA reads as TGCGCCAGCAGCTTGGGGGGCGGGAGGGCCAACAATGAGCAGTTCTTC. This sequence encodes CASSLGGGRANNEQFF. The full variable domain, completed using reference TRBV5-1 and TRBJ2-1, is KAGVTQTPRYLIKTRGQQVTLSCSPISGHRSVSWYQQTPGQGLQFLFEYFSETQRNKGNFPGRFSGRQFSNSRSEMNVSTLELGDSALYLCASSLGGGRANNEQFFGPGTRLTVL.

DNA of the CDR3: TGTGCCAGCAGTCCCATTGGGGGAGGGGACACAGATACGCAGTATTTT. It translates to CASSPIGGGDTDTQYF. The V and J genes are TRBV28 and TRBJ2-3; TRBD2 matches at 7 bases. The CDR3 totals 16 residues. The germline V gene has CDR1 MDHEN and CDR2 SYDVKM. V dropped 5 bases and J dropped 2; count of bases not matched to a gene: 10.

The rearrangement joins TRBV27 to TRBJ2-5, with TRBD2 matching 9 bases. With 2 bases clipped from V and 5 bases from J, the junction kept 9 bases outside the gene matches. The germline V gene has CDR1 MNHEY and CDR2 SMNVEV (reference sequence). The CDR3 is 16 amino acids. The CDR3 nucleotides read TGTGCCAGCAGTTTAGCGAAAGCGGGAGGTTGGGAGACCCAGTACTTC. This gives the protein CASSLAKAGGWETQYF.

The gene calls are TRBV27 and TRBJ1-4, with a weak D call TRBD1 (5 bases). CDR3 length equals 15 residues. Per germline, CDR1 MNHEY and CDR2 SMNVEV (reference sequence). The V end was cut by 5 bases, the J end by 3 bases, with 13 bases between. The CDR3 coding sequence is TGTGCCAGCAGTCCCTCGGGGGGTGCTAATGAAAAACTGTTTTTT. It encodes CASSPSGGANEKLFF.

This chain joins TRBV5-8 and TRBJ2-5; the match to TRBD2 covers 8 bases. From germline, CDR1 is SGHTS and CDR2 YDEGEE. The CDR3 has 15 residues. J gave up 0 bases and V 1 base, and 2 bases lay outside the gene matches. CDR3 DNA: TGTGCCAGCAGCTTGACGGGGGGGTACCAAGAGACCCAGTACTTC. This gives the protein CASSLTGGYQETQYF.

This rearrangement joins TRBV27 to TRBJ1-2; 7 bases align to TRBD1. In germline, CDR1 is MNHEY, CDR2 SMNVEV (reference sequence). V was pared by 2 bases and J by 4 bases, with 7 bases of the junction left unmatched. This CDR3 comprises 15 residues. CDR3 sequence: CASSLTPTGSYGYTF. As DNA, the CDR3 is TGTGCCAGCAGTTTAACACCGACAGGGAGCTATGGCTACACCTTC.

The chain employs TRBV11-3 and TRBJ2-3; possible D gene TRBD2, 5 bases. V was clipped by 3 bases and J by 4 bases, with 14 bases between them. This CDR3 comprises 15 residues. Per the germline V gene, CDR1 is SGHNT and CDR2 is YENEEA. CDR3 DNA: TGTGCCAGCAGCTTCGCGGGCTATACGGCAGATACGCAGTATTTT. Translating gives CASSFAGYTADTQYF.

This chain connects TRBV21-1 to TRBJ1-2; the D call of TRBD1 is as the table states it, not checked on the DNA. TRBV21-1 is flagged as a pseudogene. This CDR3 comprises 14 residues. The CDR3 DNA reads as TGTGCCAGCAGCAACGGGACAGTTCCTTATGGCTACACCTTC. Its translation: CASSNGTVPYGYTF.

The rearrangement links TRBV14 to TRBJ1-1; 10 positions agree with TRBD1. Trimming at V came to 1 base and at J to 4 bases, leaving 12 bases not matched to a gene. This CDR3 has 18 residues. CDR1 and CDR2 from the germline V gene are SGHDN and FVKESK. CDR3: CASSQVGRDRGHITEAFF. CDR3 DNA: TGTGCCAGCAGCCAAGTGGGGAGAGACAGGGGGCATATCACTGAAGCTTTCTTT. Filled out from reference TRBV14 and TRBJ1-1, the complete variable domain reads EAGVTQFPSHSVIEKGQTVTLRCDPISGHDNLYWYRRVMGKEIKFLLHFVKESKQDESGMPNNRFLAERTGGTYSTLKVQPAELEDSGVYFCASSQVGRDRGHITEAFFGQGTRLTVV.

V gene TRBV11-2 combines with J gene TRBJ2-7; 11 bases agree with TRBD2. Per germline, CDR1 SGHAT and CDR2 FQNNGV. The CDR3 is made up of 17 amino acids. The V and J ends lost 3 bases and 2 bases, in that order; junction bases with no gene match: 9. The CDR3 sequence: CASSFLLAGVHPYEQYF. The CDR3 region has the DNA TGTGCCAGCAGCTTCCTACTAGCGGGAGTACATCCCTACGAGCAGTACTTC.

V is TRBV7-9 and J is TRBJ2-5; 9 bases map to TRBD1. CDR1 and CDR2 from the germline V gene are SEHNR and FQNEAQ (reference sequence). V was pared by 5 bases and J by 5 bases, with 9 bases of the junction left unmatched. The CDR3 has 15 amino acids. CDR3 sequence (DNA): TGTGCCAGCAGCATACCGACAGGGGGGCGGGAGACCCAGTACTTC. Its protein product is CASSIPTGGRETQYF.

V and J are TRBV15 and TRBJ2-7; 11 bases map to TRBD2. The junction had 6 bases not matched to a gene; V was cut back by 2 bases and J by 0 bases. The CDR3 contains 17 residues. Germline assignment: CDR1 LNHNV and CDR2 YYDKDF (reference sequence). The CDR3 protein is CATSRPNTSGSSYEQYF. CDR3 nucleotide sequence: TGTGCCACCAGCAGACCTAACACTAGCGGGAGCTCCTACGAGCAGTACTTC.

This clone was counted a few times. V usage is TRBV18 and J usage is TRBJ2-4; no reliable D call. Germline V CDR1 and CDR2: KGHSH, LQKENI. Trimming left V 2 bases short and J 6 bases short, with 17 bases between. This CDR3 spans 16 amino acids. CDR3 loop: CASSPGPTAPGNIQYF. In nucleotides, the CDR3 is TGTGCCAGCTCACCAGGCCCCACAGCCCCAGGAAACATTCAGTACTTC. The whole variable domain, remainder taken from reference TRBV18 and TRBJ2-4, is NAGVMQNPRHLVRRRGQEARLRCSPMKGHSHVYWYRQLPEEGLKFMVYLQKENIIDESGMPKERFSAEFPKEGPSILRIQQVVRGDSAAYFCASSPGPTAPGNIQYFGAGTRLSVL.

The chain is built from TRBV4-2 and TRBJ2-1; 9 bases match TRBD1. The CDR3 runs to 18 residues. V shed 0 bases, J shed 6 bases, and the junction held 12 bases outside the gene matches. CDR1 is LGHNA and CDR2 is YNFKEQ in the germline V gene. This CDR3 is CASSQDSPRDRVGNEQFF. In nucleotides, the CDR3 is TGTGCCAGCAGCCAAGATAGCCCCCGGGACAGGGTCGGCAATGAGCAGTTCTTC.

The rearrangement joins TRBV12-5 to TRBJ2-5; TRBD1 aligns across 8 bases. Trimming at V came to 4 bases and at J to 5 bases, leaving 3 bases not matched to a gene. From germline, CDR1 is LGHNT and CDR2 FRNRAP. The length of the CDR3 is 13 residues. Here the CDR3 DNA reads TGTGCTAGTGGTTCGAGGACAGGGGAGACCCAGTACTTC. Encoded protein: CASGSRTGETQYF. The full variable domain, with the rest looked up from reference TRBV12-5 and TRBJ2-5, is DARVTQTPRHKVTEMGQEVTMRCQPILGHNTVFWYRQTMMQGLELLAYFRNRAPLDDSGMPKDRFSAEMPDATLATLKIQPSEPRDSAVYFCASGSRTGETQYFGPGTRLLVL.

The V gene is TRBV6-4, the J gene TRBJ2-1, with TRBD2 as a possible D gene (5 bases). Germline assignment: CDR1 MRHNA and CDR2 SNTAGT. Trimming took off 5 bases at V and 9 bases at J, with 26 bases between the two ends. This CDR3 has 17 amino acids. DNA for the CDR3: TGTGCCAGCAGTAGGATCAGCGGTAATATAGTAGGTGGTGAGCAGTTCTTC. Translation gives CASSRISGNIVGGEQFF.

This clone was recorded once. The genes are TRBV5-6 and TRBJ2-1; unclear D gene. Germline loops: CDR1 SGHDT, CDR2 YYEEEE. The ends were cut back, 0 bases at V and 5 bases at J, with 21 bases in the middle. The CDR3 has 18 amino acids. The CDR3 nucleotides are TGTGCCAGCAGCTTGGCCTTGTTTAGCAAGAAAAGTAACAATGAGCAGTTCTTC. Amino acid sequence: CASSLALFSKKSNNEQFF.